A single T cell receptor (beta chain) is shown here with its context. The sample belongs to a study of blood T cell repertoires in COVID-19. Study overall: Samples taken during acute and convalescent COVID-19 were collected in the United States, Italy and Spain.

Those enrolled, adults aged roughly 18 to 100 years, came from around 25 US areas. The study assigned cohorts using participant-reported clinical history. Per the study methods: Estimation of nucleated cell counts was performed using reference gene primer amplification. The data were produced by immunoSEQ multiplex PCR, yet TCRdb's version contains in-frame clones alone and is incomplete. The V and J calls and clone size come from that table; D and trimming were worked out from the DNA. Altogether roughly 250,000 clones are present, about nine tenths being singletons, with the ten largest covering 3%. Trimming shortened V by 3 bases and J by 7 bases, and 16 bases separated the two germline ends. This CDR3 has 16 residues. CDR1 is ENHRY and CDR2 is SYGVKD in the germline V gene.

This TCR was recovered from a woman between 45 and 65 years old who had recovered from COVID-19. The gene calls are TRBV10-3 and TRBJ1-6; tentative D call: TRBD1 (5 bases). The sequencing input was PBMCs or T cells enriched from blood (not recorded which). The CDR3 nucleotides are TGTGCCATCAGTGACAAGTCCAGGGCGAGCAATTCACCCCTCCACTTT. It specifies CAISDKSRASNSPLHF.